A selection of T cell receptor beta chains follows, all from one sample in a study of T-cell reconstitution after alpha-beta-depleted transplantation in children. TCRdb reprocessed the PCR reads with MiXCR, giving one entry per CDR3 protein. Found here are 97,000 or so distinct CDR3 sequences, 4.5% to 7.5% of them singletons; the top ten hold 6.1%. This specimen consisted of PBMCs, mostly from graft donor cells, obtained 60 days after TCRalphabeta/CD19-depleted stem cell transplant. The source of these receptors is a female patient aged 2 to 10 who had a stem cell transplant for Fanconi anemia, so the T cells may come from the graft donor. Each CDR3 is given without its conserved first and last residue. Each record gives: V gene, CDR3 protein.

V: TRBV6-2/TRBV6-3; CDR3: ASSYGGQPYGYT
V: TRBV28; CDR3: ASSFVADNEQF
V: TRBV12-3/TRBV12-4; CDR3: ASSTDRGYEQY
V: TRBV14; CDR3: ASSRYRYNEQF
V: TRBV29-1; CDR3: SVEDPAGGPGEQF
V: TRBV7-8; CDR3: ASSLGRLAGALEQY
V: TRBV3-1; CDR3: ASSQDRWVYEQY
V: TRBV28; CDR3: ASSLIRLQETQY
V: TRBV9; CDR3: ASSAATTGEQF
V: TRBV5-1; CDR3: ASSFRRLYAYNEQF
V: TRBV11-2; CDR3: ASSMTGGRTQY
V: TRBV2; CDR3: ASSQTGSPYNEQF
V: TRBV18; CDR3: ASSPGGDRVRAF
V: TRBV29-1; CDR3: SVVSGVSYNEQF
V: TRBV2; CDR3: ASTPQPAAGNEQF
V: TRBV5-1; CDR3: ASSLRGRSYEQY
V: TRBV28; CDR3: ASSYRQGGAGGYPTDTQY
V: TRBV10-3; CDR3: AISEMASSYEQY
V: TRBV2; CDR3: ASKGGQLSGANVLT
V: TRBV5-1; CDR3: ASSLARQSSYNEQF
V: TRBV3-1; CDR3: ASSFLADYEQY
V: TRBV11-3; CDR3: ASSLVGGITDFFYEQY
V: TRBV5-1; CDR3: ASSLWAESYEQY
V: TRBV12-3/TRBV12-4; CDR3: ASSFWLGRSNTGELF
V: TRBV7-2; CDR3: ASSLAGIPYEQY
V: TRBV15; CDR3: ATRLTGEETQY
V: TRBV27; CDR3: ASSFLSRGSTDTQY